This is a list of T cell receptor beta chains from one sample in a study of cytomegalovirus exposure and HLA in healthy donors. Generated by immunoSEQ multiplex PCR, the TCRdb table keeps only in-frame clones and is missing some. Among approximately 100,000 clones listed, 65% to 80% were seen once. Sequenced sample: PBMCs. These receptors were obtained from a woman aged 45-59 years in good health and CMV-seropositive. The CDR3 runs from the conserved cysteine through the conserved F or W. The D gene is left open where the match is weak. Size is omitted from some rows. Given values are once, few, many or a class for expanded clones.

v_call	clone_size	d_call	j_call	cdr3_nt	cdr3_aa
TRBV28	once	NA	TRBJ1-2	TGTGCCAGCAGAACCCCGAGGGGGTTGAACTATGGCTACACCTTC	CASRTPRGLNYGYTF
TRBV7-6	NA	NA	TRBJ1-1	TGTGCCAGCAGCTTAGCACAGCTGAACACTGAAGCTTTCTTT	CASSLAQLNTEAFF
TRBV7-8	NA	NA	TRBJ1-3	TGTGCCAGCAGCCACCCCGGGGGCTCTGGAAACACCATATATTTT	CASSHPGGSGNTIYF
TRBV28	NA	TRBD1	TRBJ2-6	TGTGCCGCCGGGACAGGGGGCTCTGGGGCCAACGTCCTGACTTTC	CAAGTGGSGANVLTF
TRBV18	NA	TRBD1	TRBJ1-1	TGTGCCAGCTCACCCTATTCCGGGACAGAGGTTGAAGCTTTCTTT	CASSPYSGTEVEAFF
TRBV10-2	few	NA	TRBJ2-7	TGCGCCAGCAGTCGGGACACCGCCTACGAGCAGTACTTC	CASSRDTAYEQYF
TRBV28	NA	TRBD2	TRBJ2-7	TGTGCCAGCAGGCGGGGGAGGAGCGGGGGGGCTTACGAGCAGTACTTC	CASRRGRSGGAYEQYF
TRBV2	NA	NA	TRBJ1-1	TGTGCCAGCAGTGAAGGGGCGAACACTGAAGCTTTCTTT	CASSEGANTEAFF
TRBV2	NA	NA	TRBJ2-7	TGTGCCAGCATGCCGACAGATACCTACGAGCAGTACTTC	CASMPTDTYEQYF
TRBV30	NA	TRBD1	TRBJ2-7	TGTGCCTGGAGTGTATTTATTGGGACAGGGGGCGGCGAGCAGTACTTC	CAWSVFIGTGGGEQYF
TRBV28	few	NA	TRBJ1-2	TGTGCCAGCAGAGTGGCGGGGGTGGGGGGCTACACCTTC	CASRVAGVGGYTF
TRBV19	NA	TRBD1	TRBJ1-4	TGTGCCAGTAGGGCTGACAGGGGATGGGGAGAAAAACTGTTTTTT	CASRADRGWGEKLFF
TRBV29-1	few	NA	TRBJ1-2	TGCAGCGTCGCGGACAGCCGCTATGGCTACACCTTC	CSVADSRYGYTF
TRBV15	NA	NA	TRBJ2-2	TGTGCCACCAGCAGAGATTATAACAGTGCCAACACCGGGGAGCTGTTTTTT	CATSRDYNSANTGELFF
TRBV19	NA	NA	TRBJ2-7	TGTGCCAGTAGTACAACAGGGATCCCCTACGAGCAGTACTTC	CASSTTGIPYEQYF
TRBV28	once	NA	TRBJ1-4	TGTGCCAGCAGTTTTTCCGGGGGACGAGAAAAACTGTTTTTT	CASSFSGGREKLFF
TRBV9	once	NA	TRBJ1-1	TGTGCCAGCAGCCCCCATGGCGGCCCGAACACTGAAGCTTTCTTT	CASSPHGGPNTEAFF
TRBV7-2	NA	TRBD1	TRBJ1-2	TGTGCCAGCAGCCCCCGACAGGGTGGGCATAACTATGGCTACACCTTC	CASSPRQGGHNYGYTF
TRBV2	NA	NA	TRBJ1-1	TGTGCCAGCAGCTTAGGGGATAACATGAACACTGAAGCTTTCTTT	CASSLGDNMNTEAFF
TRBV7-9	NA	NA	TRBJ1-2	TGTGCCAGCAGCAGCCCCCCAGGGGCCTATGGCTACACCTTC	CASSSPPGAYGYTF
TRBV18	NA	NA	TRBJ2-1	TGTGCCAGCTCACCACCGAGTAGCGACGGCGCGACGTTCTTC	CASSPPSSDGATFF
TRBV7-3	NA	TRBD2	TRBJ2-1	TGTGCCAGCAGCTCGGGGGGTTGGCGGGGCTCCAATGAGCAGTTCTTC	CASSSGGWRGSNEQFF
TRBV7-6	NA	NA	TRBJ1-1	TGTGCCAGCAGCCCCCTCGGGGGGAGCGTGAGGGCTTTCTTT	CASSPLGGSVRAFF
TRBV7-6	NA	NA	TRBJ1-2	TGTGCCAGCAGCTTAGTGGTAGGACAGAACTATGGCTACACCTTC	CASSLVVGQNYGYTF
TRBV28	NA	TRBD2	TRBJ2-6	TGTGCCAGCAGTCCGTGGGGAGGGTTGAGTTCTGGGGCCAACGTCCTGACTTTC	CASSPWGGLSSGANVLTF
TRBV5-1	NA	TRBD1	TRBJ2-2	TGCGCCAGCAGCCCGGACAGGGGGCGCGCGGACACCGGGGAGCTGTTTTTT	CASSPDRGRADTGELFF